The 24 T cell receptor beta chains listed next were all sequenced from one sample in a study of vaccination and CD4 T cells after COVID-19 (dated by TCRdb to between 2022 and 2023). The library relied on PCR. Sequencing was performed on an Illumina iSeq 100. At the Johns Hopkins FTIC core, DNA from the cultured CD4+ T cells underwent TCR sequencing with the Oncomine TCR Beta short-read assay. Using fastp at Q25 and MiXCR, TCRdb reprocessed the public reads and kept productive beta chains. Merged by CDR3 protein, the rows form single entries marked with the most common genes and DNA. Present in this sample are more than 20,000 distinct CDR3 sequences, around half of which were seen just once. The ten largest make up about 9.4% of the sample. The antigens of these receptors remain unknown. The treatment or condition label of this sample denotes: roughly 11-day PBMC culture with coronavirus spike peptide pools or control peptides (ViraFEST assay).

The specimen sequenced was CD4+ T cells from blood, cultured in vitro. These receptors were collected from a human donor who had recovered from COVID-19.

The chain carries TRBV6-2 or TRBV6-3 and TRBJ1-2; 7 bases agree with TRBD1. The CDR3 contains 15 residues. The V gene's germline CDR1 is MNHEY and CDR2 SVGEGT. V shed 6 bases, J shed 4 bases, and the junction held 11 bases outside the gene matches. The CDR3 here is CASRETGDGGYGYTF. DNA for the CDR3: TGTGCCAGCAGGGAAACAGGGGATGGAGGCTATGGCTACACCTTC.

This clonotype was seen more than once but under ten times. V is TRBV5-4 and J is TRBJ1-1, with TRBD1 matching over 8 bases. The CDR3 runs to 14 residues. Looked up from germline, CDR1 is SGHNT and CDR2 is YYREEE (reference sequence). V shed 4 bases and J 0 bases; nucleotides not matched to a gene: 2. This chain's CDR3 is CASSIQGVNTEAFF. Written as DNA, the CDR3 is TGTGCCAGCAGCATACAGGGGGTGAACACTGAAGCTTTCTTT.

CDR3 amino acids: CASSQPGTGGDGTRNLFF. CDR3 DNA: TGCGCCAGCAGCCAACCCGGGACAGGGGGCGACGGGACTAGAAATCTTTTCTTC. The chain carries TRBV4-1 and TRBJ2-1; TRBD1 matches at 12 bases. Losses at the gene ends were 2 bases for V and 16 bases for J; bases not matched to a gene: 21. From germline, CDR1 is MGHRA and CDR2 YSYEKL. CDR3 size: 18 residues.

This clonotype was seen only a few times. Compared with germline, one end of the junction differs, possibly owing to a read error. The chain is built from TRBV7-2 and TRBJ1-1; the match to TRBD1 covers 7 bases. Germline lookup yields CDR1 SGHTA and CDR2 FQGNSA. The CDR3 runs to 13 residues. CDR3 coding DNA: TGTGCCAGCACCTTACAGGGGTACACTGAAGCTTTCTTT. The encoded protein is CASTLQGYTEAFF.

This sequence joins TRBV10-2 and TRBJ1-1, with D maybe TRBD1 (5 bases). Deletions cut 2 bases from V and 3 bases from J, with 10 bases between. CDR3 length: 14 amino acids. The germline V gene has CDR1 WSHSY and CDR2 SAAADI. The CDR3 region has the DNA TGCGCCAGCAGTGAGAGGCAGGGTGACACTGAAGCTTTCTTT. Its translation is CASSERQGDTEAFF.

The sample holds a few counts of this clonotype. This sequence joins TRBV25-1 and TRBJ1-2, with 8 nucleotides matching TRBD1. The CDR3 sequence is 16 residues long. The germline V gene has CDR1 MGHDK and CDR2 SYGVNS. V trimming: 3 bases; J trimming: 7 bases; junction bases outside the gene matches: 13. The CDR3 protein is CASSDYPGTGTFGYTF. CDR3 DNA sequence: TGTGCCAGCAGTGATTACCCCGGGACAGGCACCTTTGGCTACACCTTC.

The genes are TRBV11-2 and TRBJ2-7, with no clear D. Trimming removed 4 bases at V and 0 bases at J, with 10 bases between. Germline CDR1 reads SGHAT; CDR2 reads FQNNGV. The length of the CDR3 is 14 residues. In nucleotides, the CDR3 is TGTGCCAGCAGCTCACAGCCTACCTCCTACGAGCAGTACTTC. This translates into CASSSQPTSYEQYF.

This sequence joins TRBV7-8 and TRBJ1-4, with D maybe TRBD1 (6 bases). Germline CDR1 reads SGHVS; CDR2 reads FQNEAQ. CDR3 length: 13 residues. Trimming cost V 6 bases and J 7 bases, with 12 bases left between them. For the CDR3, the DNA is TGTGCCAGCAGGAGTGGGACAAGTGAAAAACTGTTTTTT. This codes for CASRSGTSEKLFF.

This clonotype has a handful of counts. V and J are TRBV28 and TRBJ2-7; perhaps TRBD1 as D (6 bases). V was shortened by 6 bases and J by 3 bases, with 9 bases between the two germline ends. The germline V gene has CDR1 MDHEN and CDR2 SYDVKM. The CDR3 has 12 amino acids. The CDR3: CASSLQGYEQYF. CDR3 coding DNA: TGTGCCAGCAGCCTACAGGGCTACGAGCAGTACTTC.

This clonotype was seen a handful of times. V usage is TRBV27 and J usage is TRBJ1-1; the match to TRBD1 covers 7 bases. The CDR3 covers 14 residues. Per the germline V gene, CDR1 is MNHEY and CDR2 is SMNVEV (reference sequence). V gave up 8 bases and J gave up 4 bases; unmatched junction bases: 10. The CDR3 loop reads CASRPDREGTEAFF. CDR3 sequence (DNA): TGTGCCAGCCGACCCGACAGGGAGGGCACTGAAGCTTTCTTT.

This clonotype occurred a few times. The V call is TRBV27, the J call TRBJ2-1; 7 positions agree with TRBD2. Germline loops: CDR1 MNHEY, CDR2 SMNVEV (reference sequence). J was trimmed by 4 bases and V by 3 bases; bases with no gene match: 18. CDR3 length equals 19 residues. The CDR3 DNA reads TGTGCCAGCAGTTTGGGGGGTCCGGGCGGACTAGGAGCGTACAATGAGCAGTTCTTC. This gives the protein CASSLGGPGGLGAYNEQFF.

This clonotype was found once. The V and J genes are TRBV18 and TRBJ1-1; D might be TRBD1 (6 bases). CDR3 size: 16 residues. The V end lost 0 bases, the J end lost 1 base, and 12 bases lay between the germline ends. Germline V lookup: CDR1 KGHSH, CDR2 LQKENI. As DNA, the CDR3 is TGTGCCAGCTCACCACCGTTTGGACAGACGAACACTGAAGCTTTCTTT. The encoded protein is CASSPPFGQTNTEAFF.

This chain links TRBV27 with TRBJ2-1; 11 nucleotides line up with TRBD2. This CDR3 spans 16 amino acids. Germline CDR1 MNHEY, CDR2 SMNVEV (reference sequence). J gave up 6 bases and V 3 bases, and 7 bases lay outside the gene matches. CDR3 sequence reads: CASSFLPSGRTNEQFF. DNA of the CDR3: TGTGCCAGCAGTTTCCTTCCTAGCGGGAGGACCAATGAGCAGTTCTTC.

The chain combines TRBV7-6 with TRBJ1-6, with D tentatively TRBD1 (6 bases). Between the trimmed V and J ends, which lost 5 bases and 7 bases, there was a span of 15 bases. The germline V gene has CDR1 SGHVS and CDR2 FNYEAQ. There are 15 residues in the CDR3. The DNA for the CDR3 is TGTGCCAGCAGCCCCCAGAGAGGGGGAAATTCACCCCTCCACTTT. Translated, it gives CASSPQRGGNSPLHF.

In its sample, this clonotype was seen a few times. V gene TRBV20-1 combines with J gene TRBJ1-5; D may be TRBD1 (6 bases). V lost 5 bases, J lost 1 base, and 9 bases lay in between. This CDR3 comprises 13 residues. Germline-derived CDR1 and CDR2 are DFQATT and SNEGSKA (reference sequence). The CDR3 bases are TGCAGTGCTCCCGACAGGAGCAATCAGCCCCAGCATTTT. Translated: CSAPDRSNQPQHF.

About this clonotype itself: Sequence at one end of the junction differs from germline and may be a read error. The CDR3 coding sequence is TGTTTGAGGACTCTATATAATTCACCCCTCCACTTT. It yields the protein CLRTLYNSPLHF. This rearrangement joins TRBV20-1 to TRBJ1-6, with unresolved D. The CDR3 runs to 12 residues. The germline V gene encodes CDR1 DFQATT and CDR2 SNEGSKA (reference sequence).

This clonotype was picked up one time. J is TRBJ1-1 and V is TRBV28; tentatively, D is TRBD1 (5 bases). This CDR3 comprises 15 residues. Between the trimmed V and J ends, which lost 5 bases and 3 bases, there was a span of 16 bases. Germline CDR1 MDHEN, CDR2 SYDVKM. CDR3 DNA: TGTGCCAGCAGTCCCCTTCGGGGCGACGACACTGAAGCTTTCTTT. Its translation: CASSPLRGDDTEAFF.

CDR3 sequence (DNA): TGTGCCTGGGAGACAGGGGCCCAAGAGACCCAGTACTTC. It translates to CAWETGAQETQYF. The V call is TRBV30, the J call TRBJ2-5; the match to TRBD1 covers 8 bases. The CDR3 is made up of 13 amino acids. Per the germline V gene, CDR1 is GTSNPN and CDR2 is SVGIG (reference sequence). Trimming cost V 5 bases and J 1 base; bases outside gene matches: 3.

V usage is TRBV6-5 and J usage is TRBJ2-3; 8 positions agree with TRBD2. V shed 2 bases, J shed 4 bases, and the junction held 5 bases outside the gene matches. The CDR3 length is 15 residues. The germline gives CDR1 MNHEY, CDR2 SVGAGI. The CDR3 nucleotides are TGTGCCAGCAGTTACACGGGAGGGGCCCCAGATACGCAGTATTTT. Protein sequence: CASSYTGGAPDTQYF.

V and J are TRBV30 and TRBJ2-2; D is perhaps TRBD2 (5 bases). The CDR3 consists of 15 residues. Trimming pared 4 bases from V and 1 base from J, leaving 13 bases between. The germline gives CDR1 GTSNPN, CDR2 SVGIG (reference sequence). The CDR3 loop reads CAWMRAYQNTGELFF. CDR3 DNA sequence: TGTGCCTGGATGAGGGCTTACCAGAACACCGGGGAGCTGTTTTTT.

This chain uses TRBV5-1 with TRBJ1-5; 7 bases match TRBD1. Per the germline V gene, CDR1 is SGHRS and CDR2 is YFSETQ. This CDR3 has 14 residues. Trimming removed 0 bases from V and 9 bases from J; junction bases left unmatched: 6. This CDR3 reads CASSLGQGVAPQHF. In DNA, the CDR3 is TGCGCCAGCAGCTTGGGACAGGGCGTTGCGCCCCAGCATTTT. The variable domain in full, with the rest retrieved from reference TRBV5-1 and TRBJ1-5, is KAGVTQTPRYLIKTRGQQVTLSCSPISGHRSVSWYQQTPGQGLQFLFEYFSETQRNKGNFPGRFSGRQFSNSRSEMNVSTLELGDSALYLCASSLGQGVAPQHFGDGTRLSIL.

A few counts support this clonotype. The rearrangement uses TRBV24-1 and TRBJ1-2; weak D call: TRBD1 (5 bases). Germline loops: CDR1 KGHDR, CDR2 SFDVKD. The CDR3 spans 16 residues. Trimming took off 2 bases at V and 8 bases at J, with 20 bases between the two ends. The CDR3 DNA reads TGTGCCACCAGTGATTCGCAGGGCTCCCGGTCGGGGGGCTACACCTTC. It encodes CATSDSQGSRSGGYTF.

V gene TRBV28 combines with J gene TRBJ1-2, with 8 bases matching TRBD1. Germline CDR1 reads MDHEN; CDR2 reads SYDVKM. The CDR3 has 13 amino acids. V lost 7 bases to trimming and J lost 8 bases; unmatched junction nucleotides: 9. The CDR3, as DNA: TGTGCCAGCACCCTGGACAGGGTCCGGGGCTACACCTTC. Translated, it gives CASTLDRVRGYTF.

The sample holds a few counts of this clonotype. CDR3 coding DNA: TGTGCCATCGCCTCCGTGGGGGTAACCGGGGAGCTGTTTTTT. It encodes CAIASVGVTGELFF. The chain links TRBV10-3 to TRBJ2-2; D may match TRBD1 or TRBD2 (5 bases each). The ends were cut back, 8 bases at V and 5 bases at J, with 15 bases in the middle. The CDR3 length is 14 residues. Per the germline V gene, CDR1 is ENHRY and CDR2 is SYGVKD.